The 2 T cell receptor beta chains presented below share a single source sample, sequenced in a study of blood T cell repertoires in COVID-19. Produced via immunoSEQ multiplex PCR; TCRdb's table is partial and in-frame only. The table includes fewer than 200,000 clones, about four fifths detected once. Sequences were obtained from PBMCs or T cells enriched from blood (not recorded which). All receptors derive from a man aged 55 to 69 who had recovered from COVID-19.

The V call is TRBV2, the J call TRBJ2-7; D perhaps matches TRBD1 (5 bases). Per germline, CDR1 SNHLY and CDR2 FYNNEI. The ends were cut back, 5 bases at V and 3 bases at J, with 8 bases in the middle. The length of the CDR3 is 12 residues. The chain's CDR3 is CASSSDSYEQYF. The CDR3 bases are TGTGCCAGCAGTTCCGACAGCTACGAGCAGTACTTC.

The chain has TRBV7-9 and TRBJ2-7, with TRBD2 as a possible D gene (5 bases). Germline CDR1 and CDR2: SEHNR and FQNEAQ (reference sequence). Trimming stripped 0 bases from V and 4 bases from J, with 13 bases between. The CDR3 sequence is 15 residues long. CDR3 nucleotide sequence: TGTGCCAGCAGCTTAGCGGAGGCAGGAAATTACGAGCAGTACTTC. Translation gives CASSLAEAGNYEQYF.